These 32 T cell receptor beta chains came from one sample sequenced in a study of T cell responses to AZD1222 COVID-19 vaccine. Here immunoSEQ multiplex PCR was the method, and the copy in TCRdb shows in-frame clones only, minus some. The sample lists about 150,000 clones; more than 75% were seen once. The sequencing used peripheral blood, collected on day 0 of MenACWY control vaccination. The receptors come from an adult in good health.

J is TRBJ2-1 and V is TRBV7-9; D tentatively reads TRBD1 or TRBD2 (5 bases each). The ends were cut back, 1 base at V and 10 bases at J, with 11 bases in the middle. CDR3 size: 13 residues. Germline CDR1 SEHNR, CDR2 FQNEAQ (reference sequence). The CDR3 nucleotides read TGTGCCAGCAGCTTAGTCGATGGGACGGAGCAGTTCTTC. Protein product: CASSLVDGTEQFF.

The rearrangement joins TRBV27 to TRBJ1-1; D is perhaps TRBD1 (5 bases). The length of the CDR3 is 14 residues. Germline V gene data show CDR1 as MNHEY and CDR2 as SMNVEV (reference sequence). V shed 8 bases and J shed 0 bases, with 13 bases lying between them. The CDR3 loop is CASSQDSMNTEAFF. The CDR3 region has the DNA TGTGCCAGCTCACAGGATAGCATGAACACTGAAGCTTTCTTT.

In this sample, this clone turned up a few times. The J gene is TRBJ1-1, the V gene TRBV6-1; the D is unclear. The CDR3 sequence is 13 residues long. Germline V gene sequence: CDR1 MNHNS, CDR2 SASEGT. Between the trimmed V and J ends, which lost 2 bases and 5 bases, there was a span of 9 bases. The CDR3 spells CASSEIGGTEAFF. The CDR3 DNA sequence: TGTGCCAGCAGTGAAATTGGAGGAACTGAAGCTTTCTTT.

CDR3 region: CASINGRVNTEAFF. The CDR3 bases are TGTGCCAGCATCAACGGGAGGGTGAACACTGAAGCTTTCTTT. The chain has TRBV6-5 and TRBJ1-1; D remains unclear. V lost 7 bases and J lost 0, with 12 bases in between. The CDR3 runs to 14 residues. Germline values: CDR1 MNHEY, CDR2 SVGAGI.

V gene TRBV12-3 or TRBV12-4 combines with J gene TRBJ2-2, with D perhaps matching TRBD2 (5 bases). This CDR3 is built from 13 residues. Trimming took 3 bases from V and 4 from J, leaving 6 bases between them. CDR3 sequence: CASSFRGTGELFF. DNA of the CDR3: TGTGCCAGCAGTTTCCGGGGCACCGGGGAGCTGTTTTTT.

The chain combines TRBV19 with TRBJ1-1; possible D gene TRBD1, 5 bases. The CDR3 covers 15 residues. Trimming shortened V by 3 bases and J by 1 base, and 12 bases separated the two germline ends. The germline gives CDR1 LNHDA, CDR2 SQIVND (reference sequence). The CDR3 bases are TGTGCCAGTAGTATTCCTGGGACTGCGAACACTGAAGCTTTCTTT. It translates to CASSIPGTANTEAFF.

The gene calls are TRBV20-1 and TRBJ1-5; D unclear. Germline V CDR1 and CDR2: DFQATT, SNEGSKA (reference sequence). CDR3 length equals 12 residues. The germline V and J ends were trimmed by 3 bases and 10 bases, with 13 bases remaining between them. In nucleotides, the CDR3 is TGCAGTGCTAGTGATACGGGTGGTCCCCAGCATTTT. Residues: CSASDTGGPQHF.

CDR3 nucleotide sequence: TGTGCCAGCGGTCAAAACTATGGCTACACCTTC. It codes for CASGQNYGYTF. The chain is built from TRBV7-9 and TRBJ1-2, with D unresolved. This CDR3 comprises 11 residues. V dropped 8 bases and J dropped 2 bases, with 6 bases sitting between them. CDR1 is SEHNR and CDR2 is FQNEAQ in the germline V gene (reference sequence).

V is TRBV6-1 and J is TRBJ1-2, with a tentative D call TRBD1 (5 bases). The V end lost 1 base, the J end lost 4 bases, and 10 bases lay between the germline ends. Germline V lookup: CDR1 MNHNS, CDR2 SASEGT. This CDR3 comprises 14 residues. CDR3 DNA: TGTGCCAGCAGTGAAGGGGACCCCGTCTATGGCTACACCTTC. Protein sequence: CASSEGDPVYGYTF.

This clone occurred once. The chain is built from TRBV24-1 and TRBJ1-2; 8 bases are shared with TRBD1. Germline CDR1 and CDR2: KGHDR and SFDVKD. This CDR3 is built from 13 residues. V was clipped by 4 bases and J by 7 bases; unmatched bases: 4. CDR3 amino acids: CATSEAGGGGYTF. The CDR3 DNA follows: TGTGCCACCAGTGAAGCAGGGGGCGGTGGCTACACCTTC.

V usage is TRBV2 and J usage is TRBJ1-3; D remains unclear. Germline CDR1 and CDR2: SNHLY and FYNNEI. The V end lost 8 bases, the J end lost 2 bases, and 13 bases lay between the germline ends. This CDR3 comprises 14 residues. The CDR3, as DNA: TGTGCCAGCTCCCTCTACAGCCCTGGAAACACCATATATTTT. Amino acids: CASSLYSPGNTIYF.

This clone was observed a few times. The chain carries TRBV19 and TRBJ2-3; D is possibly TRBD2 (5 bases). The length of the CDR3 is 14 residues. V dropped 3 bases and J dropped 0 bases, with 7 bases sitting between them. Germline CDR1 and CDR2: LNHDA and SQIVND (reference sequence). This chain's CDR3 is CASSIRTSTDTQYF. In nucleotides, the CDR3 is TGTGCCAGTAGTATCCGGACTAGCACAGATACGCAGTATTTT.

The chain recombines TRBV19 with TRBJ2-1, with D perhaps matching TRBD2 (7 bases). V lost 4 bases to trimming and J lost 7 bases, with 14 bases between them. The CDR3 consists of 14 residues. In germline, CDR1 is LNHDA, CDR2 SQIVND (reference sequence). In DNA form, the CDR3 reads TGTGCCAGTAGTAACGGGGGGCCGAGGAATGAGCAGTTCTTC. It translates to CASSNGGPRNEQFF.

The rearrangement links TRBV27 to TRBJ2-7; 7 bases fit TRBD2. With 2 bases clipped from V and 2 bases from J, the junction kept 0 bases outside the gene matches. Germline CDR1 is MNHEY and CDR2 is SMNVEV (reference sequence). The CDR3 has 13 amino acids. The DNA of the CDR3 is TGTGCCAGCAGTTTACGGGGGGCCTACGAGCAGTACTTC. Protein product: CASSLRGAYEQYF.

The genes are TRBV20-1 and TRBJ1-2; no clear D gene. The germline V gene has CDR1 DFQATT and CDR2 SNEGSKA (reference sequence). This CDR3 region has 10 residues. The V and J ends lost 5 bases and 5 bases respectively, with 6 bases between them. DNA for the CDR3: TGCAGTGCTCAAGTGTATGGCTACACCTTC. Amino acids: CSAQVYGYTF.

The chain employs TRBV9 and TRBJ2-5; the match to TRBD2 covers 9 bases. The CDR3 runs 15 residues. Germline V gives CDR1 SGDLS, CDR2 YYNGEE. Trimming at V came to 4 bases and at J to 3 bases, leaving 7 bases not matched to a gene. CDR3 sequence reads: CASSLRGGDEETQYF. The CDR3 coding sequence is TGTGCCAGCAGCCTACGCGGGGGGGACGAAGAGACCCAGTACTTC.

The CDR3: CASSPIRGPQHF. The CDR3 bases are TGTGCCAGTAGTCCTATACGGGGGCCCCAGCATTTT. The V and J genes are TRBV19 and TRBJ1-5, with unresolved D. The CDR3 spans 12 residues. V gave up 5 bases and J gave up 9 bases, with 11 bases separating them. The V gene's germline CDR1 is LNHDA and CDR2 SQIVND (reference sequence).

This chain uses TRBV7-2 with TRBJ1-1, with unresolved D. CDR3 length: 14 residues. Trimming left V 5 bases short and J 8 bases short, with 18 bases between. Germline V gene data show CDR1 as SGHTA and CDR2 as FQGNSA. The CDR3, as DNA: TGTGCCAGCAGCCAAACCCAGGACTCTTCGGAAGCTTTCTTT. The encoded protein is CASSQTQDSSEAFF.

The V and J genes are TRBV2 and TRBJ1-2, with D perhaps TRBD1 (5 bases). Per the germline V gene, CDR1 is SNHLY and CDR2 is FYNNEI. V lost 9 bases and J 7 bases, leaving 18 bases between the germline ends. The CDR3 extends over 13 amino acids. The CDR3 sequence: CASRGDGDFGYTF. CDR3 DNA sequence: TGTGCCAGTCGGGGGGACGGGGATTTTGGCTACACCTTC.

The chain is built from TRBV9 and TRBJ2-1, with D tentatively TRBD1 (5 bases). The CDR3 is made up of 16 amino acids. Germline CDR1 SGDLS, CDR2 YYNGEE. The V end was cut by 4 bases, the J end by 0 bases, with 14 bases between. The CDR3 sequence: CASSPRHQGSYNEQFF. CDR3 nucleotide sequence: TGTGCCAGCAGCCCGCGTCATCAGGGCTCCTACAATGAGCAGTTCTTC.

This chain connects TRBV30 to TRBJ1-6, with unresolved D. The CDR3 spans 13 residues. CDR1 is GTSNPN and CDR2 is SVGIG in the germline V gene (reference sequence). V dropped 7 bases and J dropped 2 bases, with 9 bases sitting between them. CDR3 sequence: CASEGAYNSPLHF. CDR3 nucleotides: TGTGCCTCAGAGGGAGCCTATAATTCACCCCTCCACTTT.

The genes are TRBV20-1 and TRBJ1-5, with 7 positions matching TRBD1. J lost 1 base, V lost 4 bases, and 10 bases had no gene match. The CDR3 runs 16 residues. Germline V lookup: CDR1 DFQATT, CDR2 SNEGSKA (reference sequence). The CDR3 spells CSATDPGGLSNQPQHF. The CDR3 DNA reads as TGCAGTGCTACTGATCCAGGGGGGCTGAGCAATCAGCCCCAGCATTTT.

The rearrangement links TRBV18 to TRBJ2-5; TRBD2 matches at 11 bases. The CDR3 length is 16 residues. The germline V gene encodes CDR1 KGHSH and CDR2 LQKENI. V shed 2 bases and J 4 bases; nucleotides not matched to a gene: 6. The CDR3 sequence is CASSPRTSGGGETQYF. In DNA, the CDR3 is TGTGCCAGCTCACCAAGAACTAGCGGGGGAGGAGAGACCCAGTACTTC.

The chain has TRBV6-1 and TRBJ1-6, with D tentatively TRBD1 (5 bases). V was pared by 4 bases and J by 7 bases, with 17 bases between. Germline V gene lookup returns CDR1 MNHNS and CDR2 SASEGT. This CDR3 has 16 amino acids. CDR3 nucleotide sequence: TGTGCCAGCAGTGGCATCCGGGGGACCCAAAATTCACCCCTCCACTTT. Its protein is CASSGIRGTQNSPLHF.

The CDR3 reads CASSPSLLDYEQYF. CDR3 nucleotides: TGTGCCAGCAGCCCCTCTCTTCTGGACTACGAGCAGTACTTC. J is TRBJ2-7 and V is TRBV11-2; D not certain. Germline lookup yields CDR1 SGHAT and CDR2 FQNNGV. V was shortened by 5 bases and J by 3 bases, with 14 bases between the two germline ends. The CDR3 runs to 14 residues.

This clone was detected once. J is TRBJ2-6 and V is TRBV27, with a tentative D call TRBD2 (6 bases). From germline, CDR1 is MNHEY and CDR2 SMNVEV (reference sequence). The germline V and J ends were trimmed by 6 bases and 0 bases, with 21 bases remaining between them. The CDR3 totals 19 residues. The CDR3, as DNA: TGTGCCAGCAGCCATCTTGGGGGGTTGAGCCACTCTGGGGCCAACGTCCTGACTTTC. As protein: CASSHLGGLSHSGANVLTF.

Comments on this clone: Because the CDR3's place on the DNA is in doubt, the DNA is left out and the CDR3 is given as listed by TCRdb. Other DNA sequences in the same sample also yield this CDR3. The V call is TRBV6-1, the J call TRBJ1-6; the D segment call TRBD1 is taken from the table without a DNA check. The CDR3 extends over 15 residues, inclusive of both ends. The V gene's germline CDR1 is MNHNS and CDR2 SASEGT. The CDR3 here is CASSEFGTGSSPLHF.

The chain links TRBV6-5 to TRBJ1-2; D remains unclear. This CDR3 spans 10 amino acids. The ends were cut back, 6 bases at V and 8 bases at J, with 7 bases in the middle. Germline CDR1 MNHEY, CDR2 SVGAGI. CDR3 loop: CASSHRGYTF. CDR3 nucleotides: TGTGCCAGCAGCCATCGAGGCTACACCTTC.

The rearrangement uses TRBV12-3 or TRBV12-4 and TRBJ1-5, with no clear D. With 5 bases removed from V and 6 bases from J, the gap between germline ends came to 8 bases. The CDR3 is 12 amino acids. CDR3 residues: CASSSRPQPQHF. The CDR3 nucleotides are TGTGCCAGCAGTAGTAGACCTCAGCCCCAGCATTTT.

The V call is TRBV28, the J call TRBJ1-1; 8 nucleotides match TRBD1. The CDR3 is made up of 16 amino acids. The V segment lost 4 bases and the J segment 5 bases; nucleotides outside the gene matches: 12. CDR1 is MDHEN, CDR2 SYDVKM, per germline. CDR3 sequence (DNA): TGTGCCAGCAGTTCTTTACTGGACAGGGTCAGAACTGAAGCTTTCTTT. It yields the protein CASSSLLDRVRTEAFF.

This chain connects TRBV9 to TRBJ2-7; the match to TRBD2 covers 9 bases. Trimming removed 3 bases from V and 9 bases from J; junction bases left unmatched: 13. This CDR3 spans 15 amino acids. Looked up from germline, CDR1 is SGDLS and CDR2 is YYNGEE. This chain's CDR3 is CASSAGTSPTDWQYF. In DNA form, the CDR3 reads TGTGCCAGCAGCGCCGGGACTAGCCCTACCGATTGGCAGTACTTC.

This clone was seen only once. The V call is TRBV19, the J call TRBJ2-5; D gene ambiguous. Germline CDR1 LNHDA, CDR2 SQIVND (reference sequence). The V gene lost 5 bases and the J gene lost 5 bases, with 9 bases spanning the gap. The CDR3 runs to 12 residues. The CDR3 spells CASSSRRETQYF. In nucleotides, the CDR3 is TGTGCCAGTAGTTCACGGCGGGAGACCCAGTACTTC.